The next 8 T cell receptor beta chains were all read from a single sample in a study of blood T cell repertoires in COVID-19. Assay used: immunoSEQ multiplex PCR; TCRdb lists only in-frame clones, some missing. Of about 34,000 clones in the sample, roughly 87% were seen once. Sequenced: peripheral blood. The receptors derive from a man at least 80 years old with acute or convalescent COVID-19.

The chain carries TRBV7-9 and TRBJ2-3; D gene uncertain. The CDR3 length is 14 residues. Trimming removed 4 bases at V and 8 bases at J, with 16 bases between. The germline CDR1 and CDR2 sequences are SEHNR and FQNEAQ (reference sequence). The CDR3 nucleotides read TGTGCCAGCAGCTCGGCAACTATCCCGAGTACGCAGTATTTT. Protein product: CASSSATIPSTQYF.

This clone was picked up one time. V gene TRBV19 combines with J gene TRBJ2-3, with 7 bases that match TRBD2. This CDR3 contains 12 residues. The V and J ends lost 6 bases and 10 bases, in that order; junction bases with no gene match: 7. Germline values: CDR1 LNHDA, CDR2 SQIVND (reference sequence). CDR3 nucleotides: TGTGCCAGTAGAGACCCTGGGGGGGCGCAGTATTTT. Residues: CASRDPGGAQYF.

This clone was found once. The chain has TRBV13 and TRBJ2-2, with TRBD1 as a possible D gene (5 bases). This CDR3 has 18 residues. The germline V and J ends were trimmed by 2 bases and 0 bases, with 16 bases remaining between them. Germline values: CDR1 PRHDT, CDR2 FYEKMQ (reference sequence). The CDR3 protein is CASSLSLGEAANTGELFF. Written as DNA, the CDR3 is TGTGCCAGCAGCTTAAGCTTAGGGGAAGCTGCGAACACCGGGGAGCTGTTTTTT.

CDR3 sequence: CASSILSLGDRVDTEAFF. The DNA of the CDR3 is TGTGCCAGTAGTATCCTCTCTCTTGGGGACAGGGTTGACACTGAAGCTTTCTTT. This sequence joins TRBV19 and TRBJ1-1, with 9 bases lining up with TRBD1. The V gene's germline CDR1 is LNHDA and CDR2 SQIVND (reference sequence). The CDR3 covers 18 residues. Germline trimming cut 3 bases from V and 3 bases from J; bases unmatched to any gene: 14.

The V gene is TRBV10-3, the J gene TRBJ1-5, with TRBD1 matching 7 bases. Germline V gene sequence: CDR1 ENHRY, CDR2 SYGVKD. The ends lost 3 bases at V and 7 bases at J; junction bases unmatched: 6. The length of the CDR3 is 14 residues. The DNA of the CDR3 is TGTGCCATCAGTGACTCAGGGGGGTGGCAGCCCCAGCATTTT. This codes for CAISDSGGWQPQHF.

The chain recombines TRBV27 with TRBJ1-5, with D unclear. The CDR3 consists of 14 residues. Trimming took 3 bases from V and 7 from J, leaving 13 bases between them. Germline lookup yields CDR1 MNHEY and CDR2 SMNVEV (reference sequence). The CDR3 DNA reads TGTGCCAGCAGTTTTACAGTCCCCCCCCAGCCCCAGCATTTT. Protein: CASSFTVPPQPQHF.

The rearrangement uses TRBV7-2 and TRBJ1-2; 9 bases agree with TRBD1. The CDR3 spans 16 residues. Germline values: CDR1 SGHTA, CDR2 FQGNSA. Trimming removed 5 bases from V and 4 bases from J; junction bases left unmatched: 11. The CDR3 DNA follows: TGTGCCAGCAGCCCTAGTATGGGACAGGGTATCTATGGCTACACCTTC. Its translation: CASSPSMGQGIYGYTF.

CDR3 DNA: TGTGCCAGCAGTCAGACAGGGCGCCGATCACCCCTCCACTTT. It is translated as CASSQTGRRSPLHF. This rearrangement joins TRBV6-2 or TRBV6-3 to TRBJ1-6; 7 bases are a match to TRBD1. Trimming at V came to 5 bases and at J to 10 bases, leaving 8 bases not matched to a gene. CDR3 size: 14 residues. The germline CDR1 and CDR2 sequences are MNHEY and SVGEGT.